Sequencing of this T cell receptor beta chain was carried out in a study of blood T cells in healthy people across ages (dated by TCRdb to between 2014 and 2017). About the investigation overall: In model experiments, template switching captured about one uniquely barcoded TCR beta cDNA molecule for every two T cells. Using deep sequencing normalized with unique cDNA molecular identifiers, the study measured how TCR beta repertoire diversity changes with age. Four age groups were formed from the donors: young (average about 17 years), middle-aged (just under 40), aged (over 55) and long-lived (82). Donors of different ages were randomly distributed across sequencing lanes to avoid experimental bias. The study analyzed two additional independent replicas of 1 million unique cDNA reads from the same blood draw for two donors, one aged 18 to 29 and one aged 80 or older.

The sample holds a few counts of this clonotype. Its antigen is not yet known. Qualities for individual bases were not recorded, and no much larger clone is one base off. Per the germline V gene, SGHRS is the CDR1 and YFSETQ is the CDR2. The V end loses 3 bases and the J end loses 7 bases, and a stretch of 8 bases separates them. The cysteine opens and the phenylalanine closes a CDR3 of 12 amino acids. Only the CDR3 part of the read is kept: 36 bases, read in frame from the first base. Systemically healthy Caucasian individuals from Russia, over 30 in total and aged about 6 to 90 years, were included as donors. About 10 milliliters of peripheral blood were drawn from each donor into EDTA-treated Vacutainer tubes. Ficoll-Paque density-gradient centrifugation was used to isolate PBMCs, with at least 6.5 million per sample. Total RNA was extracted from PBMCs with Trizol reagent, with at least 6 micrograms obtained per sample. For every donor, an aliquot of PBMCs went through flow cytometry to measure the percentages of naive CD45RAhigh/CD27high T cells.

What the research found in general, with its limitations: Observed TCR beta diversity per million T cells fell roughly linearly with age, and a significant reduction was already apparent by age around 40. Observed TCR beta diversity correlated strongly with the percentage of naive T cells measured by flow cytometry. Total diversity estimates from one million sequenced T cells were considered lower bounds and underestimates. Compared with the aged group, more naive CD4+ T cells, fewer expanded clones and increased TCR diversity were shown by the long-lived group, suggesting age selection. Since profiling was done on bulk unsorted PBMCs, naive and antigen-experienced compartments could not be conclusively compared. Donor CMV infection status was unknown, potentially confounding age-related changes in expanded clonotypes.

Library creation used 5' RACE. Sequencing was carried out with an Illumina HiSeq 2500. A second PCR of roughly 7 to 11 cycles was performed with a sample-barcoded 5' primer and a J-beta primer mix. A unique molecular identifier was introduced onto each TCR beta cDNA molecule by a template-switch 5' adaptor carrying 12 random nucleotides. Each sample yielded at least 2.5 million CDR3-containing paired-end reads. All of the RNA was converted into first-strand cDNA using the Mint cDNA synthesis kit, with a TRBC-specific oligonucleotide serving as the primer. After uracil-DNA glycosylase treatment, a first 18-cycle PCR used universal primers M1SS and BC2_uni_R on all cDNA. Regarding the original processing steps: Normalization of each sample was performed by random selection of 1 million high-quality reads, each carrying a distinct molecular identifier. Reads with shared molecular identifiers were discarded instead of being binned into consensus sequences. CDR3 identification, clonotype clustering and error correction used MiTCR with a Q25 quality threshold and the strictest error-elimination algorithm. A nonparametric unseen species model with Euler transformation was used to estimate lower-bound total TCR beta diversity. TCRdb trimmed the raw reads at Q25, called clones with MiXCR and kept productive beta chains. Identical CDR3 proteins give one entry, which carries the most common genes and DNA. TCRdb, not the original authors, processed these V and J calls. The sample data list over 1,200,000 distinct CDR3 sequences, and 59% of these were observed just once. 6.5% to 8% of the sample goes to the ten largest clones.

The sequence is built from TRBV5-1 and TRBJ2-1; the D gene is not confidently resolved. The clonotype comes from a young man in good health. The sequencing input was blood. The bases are TGCGCCAGCAGCTACACGGAGAATGAGCAGTTCTTC. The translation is CASSYTENEQFF.